This T cell receptor beta chain is drawn from a study of blood T cell repertoires in COVID-19. Study overall: Sites in the United States, Italy and Spain provided acute and convalescent COVID-19 samples. Sources were T cells, B-cell-depleted T cells, or PBMCs; the material itself was cDNA or gDNA.

The CDR3 is 16 residues long. In the original analysis: Estimation of nucleated cell counts was performed using reference gene primer amplification. The repertoire was sequenced with immunoSEQ multiplex PCR; TCRdb's copy has only in-frame clones and lacks some. The DNA was the basis for D and trimming; V, J and clone size are from that table. The sample gives some 260,000 clones, 70% to 90% of which show up once; around 0.98% is in the top ten. This clone was seen a few times. The TCR was taken from a middle-aged woman who had recovered from COVID-19. The chain joins TRBV21-1 to TRBJ2-1; the D call TRBD1 from the table was never checked on the DNA. TRBV21-1 is a documented pseudogene. Sequencing was done on a sample of peripheral blood. The CDR3 spells CASSATGTGNFNEQFF. CDR3 nucleotides: TGTGCCAGCAGCGCGACCGGGACAGGGAACTTCAATGAGCAGTTCTTC.